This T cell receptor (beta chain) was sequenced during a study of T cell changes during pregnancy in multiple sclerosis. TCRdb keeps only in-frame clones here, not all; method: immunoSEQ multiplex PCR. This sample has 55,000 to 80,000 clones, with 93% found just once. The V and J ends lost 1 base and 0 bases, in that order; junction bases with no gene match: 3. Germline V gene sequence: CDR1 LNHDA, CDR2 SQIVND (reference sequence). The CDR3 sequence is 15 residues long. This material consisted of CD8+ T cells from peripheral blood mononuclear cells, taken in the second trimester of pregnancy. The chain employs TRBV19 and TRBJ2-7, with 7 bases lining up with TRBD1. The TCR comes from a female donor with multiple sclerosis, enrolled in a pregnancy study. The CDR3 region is CASSIGAGGSYEQYF. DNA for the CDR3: TGTGCCAGTAGTATAGGCGCAGGGGGCTCCTACGAGCAGTACTTC.